This note documents a single T cell receptor (beta chain) sequence. This record comes from a study of blood T cell repertoires in COVID-19. About the study: Acute and convalescent COVID-19 specimens originated in the United States, Italy and Spain. The analysed material was cDNA or gDNA that came from T cells, B-cell-depleted T cells, or PBMCs.

Source study methods: Estimated nucleated cell counts came from reference gene primer amplification. The table came from immunoSEQ multiplex PCR; TCRdb's copy has only in-frame clones and leaves some out. V and J calls and clone size are copied from that table; D and trimming were computed from the DNA. Of a few hundred thousand clones in the sample, approximately 86% were seen once. The CDR3 totals 12 residues. The V segment lost 5 bases and the J segment 5 bases; nucleotides outside the gene matches: 1. The germline V gene encodes CDR1 SNHLY and CDR2 FYNNEI. This TCR came from a woman aged 55-69 years with COVID-19, enrolled during active disease. Material for sequencing was peripheral blood. V and J are TRBV2 and TRBJ2-7; 9 nucleotides match TRBD1. This chain's CDR3 is CASSWTGDEQYF. The CDR3 region has the DNA TGTGCCAGCAGTTGGACAGGGGACGAGCAGTACTTC. The full variable domain, completed using reference TRBV2 and TRBJ2-7, is EPEVTQTPSHQVTQMGQEVILRCVPISNHLYFYWYRQILGQKVEFLVSFYNNEISEKSEIFDDQFSVERPDGSNFTLKIRSTKLEDSAMYFCASSWTGDEQYFGPGTRLTVT.